The T cell receptor beta chain described here comes from a study of T cells after yellow fever vaccination. Study conclusions and caveats: Some clonotypes were seen in both the CD4 and the CD8 compartments. These made up a small share and likely arose from convergent recombination. Peaking on day 5 versus 15, the secondary response was faster but weaker.

The CDR3 runs 12 residues. V shed 7 bases, J shed 9 bases, and the junction held 5 bases outside the gene matches. Germline V gene data show CDR1 as SNHLY and CDR2 as FYNNEI. TCRdb re-analysed the 5' RACE reads in MiXCR, keeping a single row per CDR3 protein. The sample gives some 550,000 distinct CDR3 sequences, 15% to 20% of which show up once; over 11% is in the top ten. With respect to this clonotype: Its antigen is still unknown.

The V gene is TRBV2, the J gene TRBJ2-7; 11 bases are a match to TRBD1. Sequencing was performed on PBMCs, taken 15 days after the yellow fever booster vaccination. The source is a man younger than 40 who received the YFV17D yellow fever vaccine. The CDR3 DNA sequence: TGTGCCAGCAAGGACAGGGGGCTCATGCAGTACTTC. Its protein is CASKDRGLMQYF.